Presented here are 2 T cell receptor beta chains from one specimen sequenced in a study of T cell changes during pregnancy in multiple sclerosis. Using immunoSEQ multiplex PCR, the repertoire was profiled, and TCRdb retains in-frame clones only, with some absent. This table holds over 50,000 clones, around nine tenths found once. The sequencing sample was made of peripheral blood from another person, used as feeder cells. The receptors derive from a human donor whose cells served as feeder cells for cultures in a pregnancy study.

V gene TRBV5-6 combines with J gene TRBJ2-7; no clear D gene. Trimming removed 2 bases from V and 2 bases from J, with 8 bases in between. This CDR3 has 13 residues. The germline V gene has CDR1 SGHDT and CDR2 YYEEEE. DNA of the CDR3: TGTGCCAGCAGCTTTACAGAGACCTACGAGCAGTACTTC. It encodes CASSFTETYEQYF.

This rearrangement joins TRBV5-1 to TRBJ2-5; D is ambiguous. Deletions cut 0 bases from V and 0 bases from J, with 6 bases between. The CDR3 totals 14 residues. Germline V gives CDR1 SGHRS, CDR2 YFSETQ. The DNA for the CDR3 is TGCGCCAGCAGCTTGGAGGCAGACCAAGAGACCCAGTACTTC. Encoded protein: CASSLEADQETQYF. Based on the CDR3 plus reference TRBV5-1 and TRBJ2-5, the full variable domain is KAGVTQTPRYLIKTRGQQVTLSCSPISGHRSVSWYQQTPGQGLQFLFEYFSETQRNKGNFPGRFSGRQFSNSRSEMNVSTLELGDSALYLCASSLEADQETQYFGPGTRLLVL.